This note documents a single T cell receptor beta chain sequence. The junction shows a germline mismatch at one end, possibly a read error. The CDR3 is 11 amino acids. The record originates from a study of identical twins. In TCRdb, the 5' RACE reads were re-called with MiXCR into one record per CDR3 protein. The sample lists 1.5 million to 2 million distinct CDR3 sequences; 32% were seen once. This clonotype was obtained from a newborn girl in good health. The gene calls are TRBV12-3 or TRBV12-4 and TRBJ1-2; 8 nucleotides agree with TRBD1. Material for sequencing was cord blood. The CDR3 region has the DNA TGTGCCAGCAGCCCTTCAGGGGGCTGCACCTTC. Translated: CASSPSGGCTF.